Listed below are T cell receptor beta chains from one sample, sequenced in a study of control samples from healthy donors and cancer patients. Measured with immunoSEQ multiplex PCR; TCRdb has only the in-frame clones, and not every one. The data contain about 130,000 clones, 85% to 95% of them singletons. Sample: PBMCs. Receptors originate from a man older than 75 with head and neck cancer. The CDR3 runs from the conserved cysteine through the conserved F or W. Fields, in order: D gene, clone size, V gene, CDR3 length, J gene, CDR3 DNA, CDR3 protein. A D gene is named only where the DNA matches it firmly. For some rows the clone size is stated as once, few or many, or as a class when expanded; others skip it.

D gene: .
clone size: .
V gene: TRBV4-1
CDR3 length: 15
J gene: TRBJ1-2
CDR3 DNA: TGCGCCAGCAGCCAAGAGGCCGCGGCTAGCTATGGCTACACCTTC
CDR3 protein: CASSQEAAASYGYTF

D gene: .
clone size: .
V gene: TRBV27
CDR3 length: 15
J gene: TRBJ1-6
CDR3 DNA: TGTGCCAGCAGCCTAACCCAGGGTAGGATTTCGCCCCTCCACTTT
CDR3 protein: CASSLTQGRISPLHF

D gene: TRBD2
clone size: once
V gene: TRBV4-1
CDR3 length: 15
J gene: TRBJ2-7
CDR3 DNA: TGCGCCAGCAGCCAAGGGCATGGCGGGAGCTACGAGCAGTACTTC
CDR3 protein: CASSQGHGGSYEQYF

D gene: .
clone size: .
V gene: TRBV12-3/TRBV12-4
CDR3 length: 12
J gene: TRBJ1-1
CDR3 DNA: TGTGCCAGCAGTTTAGAAAAGGGATCAGCTTTCTTT
CDR3 protein: CASSLEKGSAFF

D gene: .
clone size: .
V gene: TRBV14
CDR3 length: 13
J gene: TRBJ2-7
CDR3 DNA: TGTGCCAGCAGACCTGCTACCACCTACGAGCAGTACTTC
CDR3 protein: CASRPATTYEQYF

D gene: TRBD2
clone size: .
V gene: TRBV5-4
CDR3 length: 17
J gene: TRBJ2-2
CDR3 DNA: TGTGCCAGCAGTTTACCAGCGGGGGCCACGAACACCGGGGAGCTGTTTTTT
CDR3 protein: CASSLPAGATNTGELFF

D gene: TRBD1
clone size: .
V gene: TRBV5-1
CDR3 length: 12
J gene: TRBJ1-2
CDR3 DNA: TGCGCCAGCAGCCCGGGACAGGGGATGGACACCTTC
CDR3 protein: CASSPGQGMDTF

D gene: TRBD1
clone size: .
V gene: TRBV5-5
CDR3 length: 16
J gene: TRBJ2-1
CDR3 DNA: TGTGCCAGCAGCTTGTCCGTGACAGGGGGGGTGAATGAGCAGTTCTTC
CDR3 protein: CASSLSVTGGVNEQFF

D gene: .
clone size: once
V gene: TRBV7-2
CDR3 length: 12
J gene: TRBJ2-7
CDR3 DNA: TGTGCCAGCAGCAAAGGGGTCTACGAGCAGTACTTC
CDR3 protein: CASSKGVYEQYF

D gene: TRBD1
clone size: .
V gene: TRBV6-5
CDR3 length: 13
J gene: TRBJ2-7
CDR3 DNA: TGTGCCAGCAGAGGGACAGGGCTCTACGAGCAGTACTTC
CDR3 protein: CASRGTGLYEQYF

D gene: TRBD2
clone size: .
V gene: TRBV7-7
CDR3 length: 15
J gene: TRBJ2-1
CDR3 DNA: TGTGCCAGCAGCTTAGATGGGGGGGCCTACAATGAGCAGTTCTTC
CDR3 protein: CASSLDGGAYNEQFF

D gene: TRBD1
clone size: .
V gene: TRBV5-1
CDR3 length: 15
J gene: TRBJ2-7
CDR3 DNA: TGCGCCAGCAGCTCCCAACTACAGGGGTTCTACGAGCAGTACTTC
CDR3 protein: CASSSQLQGFYEQYF

D gene: .
clone size: once
V gene: TRBV19
CDR3 length: 13
J gene: TRBJ1-5
CDR3 DNA: TGTGCCAGTAGTATTGGCAGGGATCAGCCCCAGCATTTT
CDR3 protein: CASSIGRDQPQHF

D gene: .
clone size: .
V gene: TRBV11-2
CDR3 length: 13
J gene: TRBJ2-7
CDR3 DNA: TGTGCCAGCAGCTTAGAGGCCGCCTACGAGCAGTACTTC
CDR3 protein: CASSLEAAYEQYF

D gene: TRBD2
clone size: .
V gene: TRBV11-2
CDR3 length: 17
J gene: TRBJ2-2
CDR3 DNA: TGTGCCAGCAGACTAGGTAGAAGCGGGACGAACACCGGGGAGCTGTTTTTT
CDR3 protein: CASRLGRSGTNTGELFF

D gene: TRBD2
clone size: .
V gene: TRBV11-3
CDR3 length: 16
J gene: TRBJ2-1
CDR3 DNA: TGTGCCAGCAGCTTAGTGGTTAGCGGGTCCTACAATGAGCAGTTCTTC
CDR3 protein: CASSLVVSGSYNEQFF

D gene: .
clone size: .
V gene: TRBV13
CDR3 length: 16
J gene: TRBJ2-7
CDR3 DNA: TGTGCCAGCAGCTTAGGGGGGGACGGGTACTCCTACGAGCAGTACTTC
CDR3 protein: CASSLGGDGYSYEQYF

D gene: .
clone size: .
V gene: TRBV5-1
CDR3 length: 15
J gene: TRBJ1-2
CDR3 DNA: TGCGCCAGCAGCTTGAAGACGGGACGGTCCTATGGCTACACCTTC
CDR3 protein: CASSLKTGRSYGYTF

D gene: .
clone size: .
V gene: TRBV7-2
CDR3 length: 16
J gene: TRBJ1-1
CDR3 DNA: TGTGCCAGCAGCATGCCCTCGATCCTTATGAACACTGAAGCTTTCTTT
CDR3 protein: CASSMPSILMNTEAFF

D gene: TRBD2
clone size: .
V gene: TRBV5-1
CDR3 length: 15
J gene: TRBJ2-5
CDR3 DNA: TGCGCCAGCAGCCCCCGACTAGCGGGAGGGCCCACCCAGTACTTC
CDR3 protein: CASSPRLAGGPTQYF

D gene: .
clone size: .
V gene: TRBV7-9
CDR3 length: 12
J gene: TRBJ2-3
CDR3 DNA: TGTGCCAGCAGCCGCCCAGCGGATACGCAGTATTTT
CDR3 protein: CASSRPADTQYF

D gene: .
clone size: .
V gene: TRBV6-2/TRBV6-3
CDR3 length: 11
J gene: TRBJ2-7
CDR3 DNA: TGTGCCAGCAGTTACCAGTACGAGCAGTACTTC
CDR3 protein: CASSYQYEQYF

D gene: TRBD1
clone size: .
V gene: TRBV18
CDR3 length: 16
J gene: TRBJ2-5
CDR3 DNA: TGTGCCAGCTCACCGCCGGGACAGGGGGCCCAAGAGACCCAGTACTTC
CDR3 protein: CASSPPGQGAQETQYF

D gene: TRBD2
clone size: .
V gene: TRBV19
CDR3 length: 15
J gene: TRBJ2-1
CDR3 DNA: TGTGCCAGTAGTAGCGGGGGGAGCTCCTACAATGAGCAGTTCTTC
CDR3 protein: CASSSGGSSYNEQFF

D gene: .
clone size: .
V gene: TRBV2
CDR3 length: 12
J gene: TRBJ2-7
CDR3 DNA: TGTGCCAGCAGTGAAGCGCTTTACGAGCAGTACTTC
CDR3 protein: CASSEALYEQYF

D gene: .
clone size: .
V gene: TRBV6-2/TRBV6-3
CDR3 length: 12
J gene: TRBJ1-5
CDR3 DNA: TGTGCCAGCAGCCCCCGGGGTGCGTCCCAGCATTTT
CDR3 protein: CASSPRGASQHF

D gene: TRBD2
clone size: once
V gene: TRBV5-1
CDR3 length: 20
J gene: TRBJ2-5
CDR3 DNA: TGCGCCAGCAGCTTGTATAGGTCCAGCGGGAGGGACCACCCGACGGAGACCCAGTACTTC
CDR3 protein: CASSLYRSSGRDHPTETQYF

D gene: .
clone size: .
V gene: TRBV18
CDR3 length: 12
J gene: TRBJ2-7
CDR3 DNA: TGTGCCAGCTCGGAACAGGGTGACGAGCAGTACTTC
CDR3 protein: CASSEQGDEQYF

D gene: .
clone size: .
V gene: TRBV19
CDR3 length: 17
J gene: TRBJ1-1
CDR3 DNA: TGTGCCAGTAGTCACCGGCGGGGGCGGAGGGCCCGTGCTGAAGCTTTCTTT
CDR3 protein: CASSHRRGRRARAEAFF

D gene: .
clone size: .
V gene: TRBV9
CDR3 length: 15
J gene: TRBJ2-2
CDR3 DNA: TGTGCCAGCAGCGTAGTGGGGTCGAACACCGGGGAGCTGTTTTTT
CDR3 protein: CASSVVGSNTGELFF

D gene: .
clone size: .
V gene: TRBV5-1
CDR3 length: 13
J gene: TRBJ1-1
CDR3 DNA: TGCGCCAGCAGCTCGGAGTTGGGCTCTGAAGCTTTCTTT
CDR3 protein: CASSSELGSEAFF

D gene: .
clone size: .
V gene: TRBV19
CDR3 length: 18
J gene: TRBJ1-3
CDR3 DNA: TGTGCCAGTACCATAGGTGGTCGCCGGGTCCTCTCTGGAAACACCATATATTTT
CDR3 protein: CASTIGGRRVLSGNTIYF

D gene: TRBD1
clone size: once
V gene: TRBV23-1
CDR3 length: 16
J gene: TRBJ1-1
CDR3 DNA: TGCGCCAGCAGTCACCCGAACGGACAGGGAGGCACTGAAGCTTTCTTT
CDR3 protein: CASSHPNGQGGTEAFF

D gene: .
clone size: .
V gene: TRBV5-1
CDR3 length: 13
J gene: TRBJ1-4
CDR3 DNA: TGCGCCAGCAGCTTCGGGGGTAATGAAAAACTGTTTTTT
CDR3 protein: CASSFGGNEKLFF

D gene: TRBD1
clone size: .
V gene: TRBV25-1
CDR3 length: 15
J gene: TRBJ2-7
CDR3 DNA: TGTGCCAGCAGCCCTGTTTCCGGGACAGCCTACGAGCAGTACTTC
CDR3 protein: CASSPVSGTAYEQYF

D gene: TRBD1
clone size: .
V gene: TRBV29-1
CDR3 length: 16
J gene: TRBJ1-1
CDR3 DNA: TGCAGCGTTTTTCGTCGGACAGGGGACATGAACACTGAAGCTTTCTTT
CDR3 protein: CSVFRRTGDMNTEAFF

D gene: TRBD2
clone size: .
V gene: TRBV5-1
CDR3 length: 14
J gene: TRBJ2-1
CDR3 DNA: TGCGCCAGCAGCTTTCCGGGAGGGGACAATGAGCAGTTCTTC
CDR3 protein: CASSFPGGDNEQFF

D gene: .
clone size: .
V gene: TRBV5-4
CDR3 length: 12
J gene: TRBJ1-1
CDR3 DNA: TGTGCCAGCAGCTTCGGGATGGCTGAAGCTTTCTTT
CDR3 protein: CASSFGMAEAFF

D gene: TRBD2
clone size: .
V gene: TRBV6-5
CDR3 length: 14
J gene: TRBJ2-5
CDR3 DNA: TGTGCCAGCAGTTACTCGAGGGCTAGCGGGACCCAGTACTTC
CDR3 protein: CASSYSRASGTQYF

D gene: TRBD1
clone size: .
V gene: TRBV6-4
CDR3 length: 17
J gene: TRBJ1-6
CDR3 DNA: TGTGCCAGCAGTGAATCGGCCTCCGGGACAGGGTATTCACCCCTCCACTTT
CDR3 protein: CASSESASGTGYSPLHF

D gene: TRBD2
clone size: .
V gene: TRBV6-2/TRBV6-3
CDR3 length: 16
J gene: TRBJ2-7
CDR3 DNA: TGTGCCAGCAGTCCCAATGTGGGACTAGAGGTCTACGAGCAGTACTTC
CDR3 protein: CASSPNVGLEVYEQYF

D gene: TRBD2
clone size: .
V gene: TRBV4-1
CDR3 length: 16
J gene: TRBJ2-1
CDR3 DNA: TGCGCCAGCTGCGATCGGAGGCGGGAGACCTACAATGAGCAGTTCTTC
CDR3 protein: CASCDRRRETYNEQFF

D gene: .
clone size: .
V gene: TRBV7-2
CDR3 length: 12
J gene: TRBJ1-1
CDR3 DNA: TGTGCCAAAAGGGGCCTGAACACTGAAGCTTTCTTT
CDR3 protein: CAKRGLNTEAFF

D gene: .
clone size: few
V gene: TRBV6-5
CDR3 length: 13
J gene: TRBJ2-7
CDR3 DNA: TGTGCCAGCAGCAGTCCGGGCCCCAGGGAGCAGTACTTC
CDR3 protein: CASSSPGPREQYF